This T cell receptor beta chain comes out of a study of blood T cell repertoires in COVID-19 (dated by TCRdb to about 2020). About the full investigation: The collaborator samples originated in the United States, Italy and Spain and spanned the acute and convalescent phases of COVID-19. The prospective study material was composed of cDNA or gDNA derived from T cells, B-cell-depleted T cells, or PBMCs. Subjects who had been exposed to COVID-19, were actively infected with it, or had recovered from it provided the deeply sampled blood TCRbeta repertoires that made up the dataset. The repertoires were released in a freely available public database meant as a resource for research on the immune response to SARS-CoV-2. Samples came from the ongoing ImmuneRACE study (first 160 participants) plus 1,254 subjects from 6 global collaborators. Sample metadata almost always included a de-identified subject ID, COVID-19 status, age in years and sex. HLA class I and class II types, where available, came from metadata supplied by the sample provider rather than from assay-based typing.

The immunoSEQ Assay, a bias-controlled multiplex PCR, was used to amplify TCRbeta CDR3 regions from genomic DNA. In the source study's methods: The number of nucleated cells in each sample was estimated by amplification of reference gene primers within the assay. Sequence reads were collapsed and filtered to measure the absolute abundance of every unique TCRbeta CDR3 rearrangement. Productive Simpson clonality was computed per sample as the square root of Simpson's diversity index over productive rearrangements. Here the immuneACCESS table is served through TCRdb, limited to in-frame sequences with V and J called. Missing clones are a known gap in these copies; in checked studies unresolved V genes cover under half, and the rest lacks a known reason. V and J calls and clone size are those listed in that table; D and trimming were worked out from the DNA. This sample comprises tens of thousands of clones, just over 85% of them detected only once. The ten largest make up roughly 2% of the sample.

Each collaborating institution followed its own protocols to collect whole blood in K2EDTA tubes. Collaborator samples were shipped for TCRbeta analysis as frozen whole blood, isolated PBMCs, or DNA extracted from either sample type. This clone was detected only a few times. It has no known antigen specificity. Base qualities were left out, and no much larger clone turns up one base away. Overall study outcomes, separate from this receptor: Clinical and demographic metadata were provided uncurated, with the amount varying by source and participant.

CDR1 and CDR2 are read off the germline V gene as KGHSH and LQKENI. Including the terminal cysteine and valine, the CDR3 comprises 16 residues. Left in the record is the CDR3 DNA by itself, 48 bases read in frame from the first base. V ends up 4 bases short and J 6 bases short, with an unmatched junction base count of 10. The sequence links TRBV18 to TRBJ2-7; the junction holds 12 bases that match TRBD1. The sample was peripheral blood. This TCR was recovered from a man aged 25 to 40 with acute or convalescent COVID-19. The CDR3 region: CASSLGDRGRVSEQYV. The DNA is TGTGCCAGCTCACTGGGGGACAGGGGGCGCGTGAGCGAGCAGTACGTC.